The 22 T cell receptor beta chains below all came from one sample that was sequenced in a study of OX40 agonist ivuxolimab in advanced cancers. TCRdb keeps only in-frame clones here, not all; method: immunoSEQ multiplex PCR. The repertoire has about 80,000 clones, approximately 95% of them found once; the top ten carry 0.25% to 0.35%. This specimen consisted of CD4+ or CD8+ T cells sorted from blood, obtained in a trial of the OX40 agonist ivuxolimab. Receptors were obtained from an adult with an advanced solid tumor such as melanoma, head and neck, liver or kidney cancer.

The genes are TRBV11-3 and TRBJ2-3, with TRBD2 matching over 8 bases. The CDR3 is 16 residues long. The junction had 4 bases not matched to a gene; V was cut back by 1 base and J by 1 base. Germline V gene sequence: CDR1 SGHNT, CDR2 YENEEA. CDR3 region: CASSLGGRGGTDTQYF. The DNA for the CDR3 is TGTGCCAGCAGCTTAGGCGGGCGGGGGGGCACAGATACGCAGTATTTT.

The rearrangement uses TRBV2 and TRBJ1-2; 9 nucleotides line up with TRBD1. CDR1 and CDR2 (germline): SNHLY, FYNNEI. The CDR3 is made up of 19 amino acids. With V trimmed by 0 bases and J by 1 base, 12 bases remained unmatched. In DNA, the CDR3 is TGTGCCAGCAGTGAAGCGCCCCGGGACAGGGTAGGAGATAACTATGGCTACACCTTC. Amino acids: CASSEAPRDRVGDNYGYTF.

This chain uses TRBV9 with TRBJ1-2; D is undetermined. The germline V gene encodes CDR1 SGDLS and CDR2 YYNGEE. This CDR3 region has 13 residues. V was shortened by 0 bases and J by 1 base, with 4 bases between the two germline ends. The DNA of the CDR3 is TGTGCCAGCAGCGTAGATAATAACTATGGCTACACCTTC. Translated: CASSVDNNYGYTF.

The CDR3 loop reads CASSLDSSYEQYF. Here the CDR3 DNA reads TGTGCCAGCAGCCTTGACAGCTCCTACGAGCAGTACTTC. The chain has TRBV7-9 and TRBJ2-7, with TRBD1 as a possible D gene (5 bases). Germline CDR1 SEHNR, CDR2 FQNEAQ (reference sequence). This CDR3 region has 13 residues. With 5 bases removed from V and 0 bases from J, the gap between germline ends came to 8 bases.

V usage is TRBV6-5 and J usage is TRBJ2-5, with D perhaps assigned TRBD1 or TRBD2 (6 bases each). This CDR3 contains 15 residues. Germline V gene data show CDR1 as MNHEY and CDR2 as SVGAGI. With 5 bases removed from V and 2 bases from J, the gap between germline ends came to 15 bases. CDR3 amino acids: CASSVDRTTQETQYF. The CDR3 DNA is TGTGCCAGCAGTGTCGACAGGACTACGCAAGAGACCCAGTACTTC.

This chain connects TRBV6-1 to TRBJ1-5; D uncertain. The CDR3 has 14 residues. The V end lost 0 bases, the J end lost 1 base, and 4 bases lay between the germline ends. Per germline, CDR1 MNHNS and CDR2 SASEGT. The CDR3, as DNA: TGTGCCAGCAGTGAAGCGGACAGCAATCAGCCCCAGCATTTT. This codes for CASSEADSNQPQHF.

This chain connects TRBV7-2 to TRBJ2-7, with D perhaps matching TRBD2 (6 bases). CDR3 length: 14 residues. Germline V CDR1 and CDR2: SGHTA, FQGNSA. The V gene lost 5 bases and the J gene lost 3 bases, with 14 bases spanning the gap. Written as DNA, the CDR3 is TGTGCCAGCAGCCTTGGAGGGTTGGACTACGAGCAGTACTTC. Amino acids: CASSLGGLDYEQYF.

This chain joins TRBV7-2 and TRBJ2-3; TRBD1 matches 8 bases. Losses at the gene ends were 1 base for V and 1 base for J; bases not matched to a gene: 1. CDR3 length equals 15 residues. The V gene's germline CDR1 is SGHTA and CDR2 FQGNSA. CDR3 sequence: CASSLGTGRTDTQYF. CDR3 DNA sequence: TGTGCCAGCAGCTTAGGGACAGGGCGCACAGATACGCAGTATTTT.

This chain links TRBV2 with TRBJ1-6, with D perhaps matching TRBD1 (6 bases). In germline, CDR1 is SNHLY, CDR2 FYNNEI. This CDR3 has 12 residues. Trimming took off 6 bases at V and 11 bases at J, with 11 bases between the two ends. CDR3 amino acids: CASRRDTPPLHF. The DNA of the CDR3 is TGTGCCAGCAGGAGGGACACTCCACCCCTCCACTTT.

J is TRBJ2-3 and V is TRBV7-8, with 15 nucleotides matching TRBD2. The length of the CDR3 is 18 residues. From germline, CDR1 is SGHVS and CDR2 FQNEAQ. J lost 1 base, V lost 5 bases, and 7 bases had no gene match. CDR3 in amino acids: CASSHPGTSGGRTDTQYF. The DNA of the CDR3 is TGTGCCAGCAGCCACCCCGGGACTAGCGGGGGGCGCACAGATACGCAGTATTTT.

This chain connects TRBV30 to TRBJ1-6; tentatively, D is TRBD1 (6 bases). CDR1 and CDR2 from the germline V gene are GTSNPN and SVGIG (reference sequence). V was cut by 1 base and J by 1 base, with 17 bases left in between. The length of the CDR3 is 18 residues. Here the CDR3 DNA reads TGTGCCTGGAGTGCCGGAACAGGGTTCGCTTCCTATAATTCACCCCTCCACTTT. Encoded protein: CAWSAGTGFASYNSPLHF.

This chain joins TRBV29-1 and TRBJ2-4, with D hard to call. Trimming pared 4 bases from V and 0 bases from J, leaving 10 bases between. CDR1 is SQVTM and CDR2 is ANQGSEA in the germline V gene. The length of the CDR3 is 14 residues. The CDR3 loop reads CSVVEVLAKNIQYF. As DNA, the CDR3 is TGCAGCGTTGTGGAAGTACTAGCCAAAAACATTCAGTACTTC.

The CDR3 is CASSPGWGAQPQHF. The CDR3 DNA follows: TGTGCCAGCAGTCCCGGGTGGGGGGCTCAGCCCCAGCATTTT. The chain carries TRBV28 and TRBJ1-5; a weak D match, TRBD1 (6 bases). With 5 bases removed from V and 6 bases from J, the gap between germline ends came to 14 bases. This CDR3 comprises 14 residues. The germline V gene has CDR1 MDHEN and CDR2 SYDVKM.

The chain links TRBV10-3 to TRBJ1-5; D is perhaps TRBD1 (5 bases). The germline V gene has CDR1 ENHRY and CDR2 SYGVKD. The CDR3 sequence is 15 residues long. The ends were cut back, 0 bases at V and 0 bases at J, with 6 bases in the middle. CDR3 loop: CAISESTDSNQPQHF. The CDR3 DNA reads TGTGCCATCAGTGAGTCGACAGATAGCAATCAGCCCCAGCATTTT.

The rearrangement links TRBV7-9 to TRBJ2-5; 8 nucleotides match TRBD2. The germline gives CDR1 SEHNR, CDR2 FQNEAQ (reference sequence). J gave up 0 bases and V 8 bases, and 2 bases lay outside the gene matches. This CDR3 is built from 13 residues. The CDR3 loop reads CASVAGYQETQYF. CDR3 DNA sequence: TGTGCCAGCGTAGCGGGGTACCAAGAGACCCAGTACTTC.

CDR3 nucleotide sequence: TGCGCCAGCAGCTTGGGAGGCTCAACCTACAATGAGCAGTTCTTC. This codes for CASSLGGSTYNEQFF. The chain employs TRBV5-1 and TRBJ2-1; D not certain. Germline V gives CDR1 SGHRS, CDR2 YFSETQ. The CDR3 spans 15 residues. The ends were cut back, 0 bases at V and 2 bases at J, with 9 bases in the middle. The entire variable domain, with the rest obtained from reference TRBV5-1 and TRBJ2-1, is as follows: KAGVTQTPRYLIKTRGQQVTLSCSPISGHRSVSWYQQTPGQGLQFLFEYFSETQRNKGNFPGRFSGRQFSNSRSEMNVSTLELGDSALYLCASSLGGSTYNEQFFGPGTRLTVL.

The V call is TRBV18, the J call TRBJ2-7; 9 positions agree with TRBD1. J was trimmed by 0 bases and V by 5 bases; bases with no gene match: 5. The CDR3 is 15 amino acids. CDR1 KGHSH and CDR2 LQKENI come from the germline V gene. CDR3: CASSTGTGSSYEQYF. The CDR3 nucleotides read TGTGCCAGCTCAACCGGGACAGGGAGCTCCTACGAGCAGTACTTC.

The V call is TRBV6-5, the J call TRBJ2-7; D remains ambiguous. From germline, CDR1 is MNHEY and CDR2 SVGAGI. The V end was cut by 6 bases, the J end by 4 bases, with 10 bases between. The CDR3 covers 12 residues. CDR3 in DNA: TGTGCCAGCAGCGCCCGAACGTACGAGCAGTACTTC. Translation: CASSARTYEQYF.

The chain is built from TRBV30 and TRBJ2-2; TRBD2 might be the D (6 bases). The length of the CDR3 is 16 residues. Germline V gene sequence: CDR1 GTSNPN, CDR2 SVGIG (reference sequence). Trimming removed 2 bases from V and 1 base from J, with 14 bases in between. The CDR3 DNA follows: TGTGCCTGGAGTTCCCCGATAGCGGAGAACACCGGGGAGCTGTTTTTT. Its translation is CAWSSPIAENTGELFF.

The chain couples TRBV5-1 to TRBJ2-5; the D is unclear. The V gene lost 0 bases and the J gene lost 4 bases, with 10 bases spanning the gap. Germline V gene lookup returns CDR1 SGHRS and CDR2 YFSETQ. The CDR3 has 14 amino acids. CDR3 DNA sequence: TGCGCCAGCAGCTTGGATGGGATCCCAGAGACCCAGTACTTC. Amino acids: CASSLDGIPETQYF.

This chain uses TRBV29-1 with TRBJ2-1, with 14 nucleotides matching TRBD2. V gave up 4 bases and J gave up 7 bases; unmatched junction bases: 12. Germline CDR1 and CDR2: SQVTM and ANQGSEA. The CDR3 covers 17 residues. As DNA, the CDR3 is TGCAGCGTTGGGGGACTAGCGGGAGTACGCTTAGGGAATGAGCAGTTCTTC. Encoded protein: CSVGGLAGVRLGNEQFF.

The CDR3 spells CASKIGGTYNEQFF. Here the CDR3 DNA reads TGTGCCAGCAAGATTGGAGGGACCTACAATGAGCAGTTCTTC. The V call is TRBV28, the J call TRBJ2-1, with TRBD2 as a possible D gene (6 bases). V lost 7 bases to trimming and J lost 2 bases, with 12 bases between them. Per germline, CDR1 MDHEN and CDR2 SYDVKM. The CDR3 extends over 14 amino acids.